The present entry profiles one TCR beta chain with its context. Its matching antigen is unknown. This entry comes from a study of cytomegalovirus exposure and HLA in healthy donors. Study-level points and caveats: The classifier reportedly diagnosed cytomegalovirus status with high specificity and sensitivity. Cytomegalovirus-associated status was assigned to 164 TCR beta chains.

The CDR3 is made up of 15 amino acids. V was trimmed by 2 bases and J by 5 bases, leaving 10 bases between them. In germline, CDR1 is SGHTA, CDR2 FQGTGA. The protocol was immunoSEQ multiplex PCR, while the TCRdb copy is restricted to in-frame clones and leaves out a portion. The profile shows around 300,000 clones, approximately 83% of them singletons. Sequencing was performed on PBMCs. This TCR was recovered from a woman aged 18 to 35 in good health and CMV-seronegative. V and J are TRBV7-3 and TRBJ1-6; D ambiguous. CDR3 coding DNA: TGTGCCAGCAGCTTAGCAGGAACGGATAATTCACCCCTCCACTTT. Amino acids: CASSLAGTDNSPLHF.